This record covers a single T cell receptor (beta chain). Its antigen is not yet known. Base qualities were left out, and no much larger clone turns up one base away. This entry belongs to a study of blood T cell repertoires in COVID-19 (TCRdb year 2020). About the investigation overall: Samples from collaborators originated in the United States, Italy and Spain and spanned both the acute and convalescent phases of COVID-19. The prospective study material was composed of cDNA or gDNA derived from T cells, B-cell-depleted T cells, or PBMCs. Subjects who had been exposed to COVID-19, were actively infected with it, or had recovered from it provided the deeply sampled blood TCRbeta repertoires that made up the dataset. A freely available public database, intended as a resource for researchers studying the immune response to SARS-CoV-2, is where the repertoires were released. Samples came from the ongoing ImmuneRACE study (first 160 participants) plus 1,254 subjects from 6 global collaborators. Nearly every sample came with metadata listing a de-identified subject ID, COVID-19 status, age in years and sex. Where HLA class I and class II types were available, the types were taken from metadata supplied by the sample provider, not from assay-based typing. Overall results and qualifications from the work: The amount of clinical and demographic metadata varied by source and participant and was provided uncurated.

There are 14 amino acids in the CDR3, from cysteine to phenylalanine inclusive. Here the CDR3 DNA is all that survives: 42 bases in frame from base 1. As encoded in the germline V gene (reference sequence), CDR1 is LNHDA while CDR2 is SQIVND. V and J lose 3 bases and 8 bases, and a span of 16 bases separates them. TCRbeta CDR3 regions were amplified from genomic DNA using the immunoSEQ Assay, a bias-controlled multiplex PCR. The source study handled its data this way. The number of nucleated cells in each sample was estimated from the amplification of reference gene primers within the assay. Sequence reads were collapsed and filtered to measure the absolute abundance of every unique TCRbeta CDR3 rearrangement. For each sample, productive Simpson clonality was calculated as the square root of Simpson's diversity index across productive rearrangements. This is the immuneACCESS table as TCRdb keeps it, with only in-frame sequences that have V and J called. A part of the clones is gone; compared with another copy, unresolved V genes explain less than half, and the rest is unexplained. V and J calls and clone size are copied from that table; D and trimming were computed from the DNA. This sample comprises some 320,000 clones, 90% of them detected only once. 3.9% of the sample lies in the top ten.

In the prospective study, participants were about 18 to 95 years old, resided in around 25 geographic areas of the United States, and were enrolled through a virtual design. In the prospective study, participants were assigned to cohorts based on the clinical history participants reported in a screening survey and a study questionnaire. Exposed participants had been in contact, within 2 weeks of entering the study, with a person who had a PCR-confirmed or clinician-diagnosed case of COVID-19. In the prospective study, whole blood, serum and a nasopharyngeal or oropharyngeal swab were collected from each participant by mobile phlebotomists. Prospective study participants could optionally give additional blood draws and questionnaires over an approximately two-month period. Before DNA extraction, prospective study blood samples were shipped either frozen or at room temperature.

The sequence came from a woman aged 25 to 39 who had been exposed to COVID-19. This receptor chain uses TRBV19 and TRBJ1-2, and TRBD1 may be the D gene, going by 6 matching bases. The sequenced sample was PBMCs or T cells enriched from blood (not recorded which). The nucleotides read TGTGCCAGTAGTATCACGGCCGAAGGGGGAGGCTACACCTTC. Translated, this gives CASSITAEGGGYTF. Here the CDR3 is joined to the reference TRBV19 and TRBJ1-2 genes, and the full variable domain is: DGGITQSPKYLFRKEGQNVTLSCEQNLNHDAMYWYRQDPGQGLRLIYYSQIVNDFQKGDIAEGYSVSREKKESFPLTVTSAQKNPTAFYLCASSITAEGGGYTFGSGTRLTVV.